The clone carrying this T cell receptor beta chain was observed a few times. CDR1 MNHNS and CDR2 SASEGT come from the germline V gene. V was clipped by 6 bases and J by 0 bases; unmatched bases: 4. This CDR3 is 14 amino acids long. The record originates from a study of CD8 T cells in ankylosing spondylitis. One entry per CDR3 protein, called by TCRdb with MiXCR from the 5' RACE reads. The repertoire consists of about 140,000 distinct CDR3 sequences, with about 6.7% occurring once and the leading ten covering 9.5% to 15%. The sequence derives from a female donor with ankylosing spondylitis or in good health (not recorded which). The sample consisted of blood, either unsorted or a sorted T cell fraction (not recorded which). The V gene is TRBV6-1, the J gene TRBJ1-1; 7 bases are a match to TRBD1. CDR3 in amino acids: CASRPGTVNTEAFF. As DNA, the CDR3 is TGTGCCAGCAGACCCGGGACAGTGAACACTGAAGCTTTCTTT.